Sequencing of this T cell receptor beta chain was carried out in a study of shared clonotypes between healthy human individuals (dated by TCRdb to 2018 to 2021). As for the study more broadly: Three men and two women, aged 18 to 49 years, made up the cohort. To increase sequencing depth and limit assay-specific biases, different laboratories used diverse techniques to prepare libraries and sequence TCR repertoires. Leukapheresis yielded between about 0.9 and 9 billion PBMCs per donor. Blood TCR repertoires of roughly five healthy adults were deeply sequenced to estimate repertoire size and the extent of clonotype sharing between individuals. For each donor, CD4 naive and CD4 memory were each run on three plates, CD8 naive on two plates, and CD8 memory on one plate.

Using the deep immunoSEQ assay, TCR CDR3 regions were amplified from genomic DNA by multiplex PCR. For each cell subset, the extracted genomic DNA was distributed evenly across all wells of several immunoSEQ 96-well plates, and each plate served as one replicate. Each replicate PCR for sorted subsets received approximately 220 ng genomic DNA, equal to 28,000 or so T cell genomes. Purified libraries were measured with a Qubit 3.0 fluorometer, size-checked on a Bioanalyzer 2100, and measured again with the KAPA Library Quantification kit. A separate single-read 150-cycle Illumina NextSeq 550 flow cell was used to sequence each immunoSEQ 96-well plate. Per the authors' processing: Because only junctional sequences without quality scores were contained in the immunoSEQ output, filtering matching that applied to full-length reads could not be performed. To assign V/J genes and CDR3, sequences were annotated against IMGT germline references using PyIR, a Python wrapper for IgBLAST v1.9. Any read was removed if the V/J assignment was weak (E-value above 1e-6), the CDR3 was missing, or the read contained stop codons, out-of-frame junctions, or ambiguous translated residues. V3J clonotypes were defined by identical inferred V gene, J gene, and CDR3 amino acid sequence. To compute the percentage overlap between repertoires, the number of shared unique clonotypes was divided by the size of the smaller repertoire. Repertoire richness was assessed with RTK rarefaction, the Chao1 estimator, and Recon v2.1 estimates of unobserved clonotypes. OLGA was used to compute generation probabilities for all TCRbeta clonotypes that the gDNA method yielded from a handful of donors. The table comes from immuneACCESS by way of TCRdb, which keeps in-frame sequences with V and J called. Part of the clones is missing from these tables; in studies checked, under half for an unresolved V gene and the rest for unknown reasons. D and trimming come from the DNA, and the V and J calls and clone size come from that table. For this sample the table gives about 1.5 million clones, of which more than 95% were detected only once. The ten top clones hold roughly 1.2% of the sample.

CDR1 and CDR2, looked up from the germline V gene (reference sequence), are MNHEY and SMNVEV. Trimming takes 4 bases off V and 0 bases off J; junction bases not matched to a gene: 9. The CDR3 contains 16 residues, cysteine and phenylalanine counted. CDR3 DNA is the only sequence kept; it has 48 bases, read in frame from the first base. The donors were healthy, HIV-negative adults with no recently reported acute infections or vaccinations. Every donor was a Caucasian adult living in Nashville, Tennessee, USA. CD4+ T cells were enriched by magnetic negative selection; naive cells were then positively selected on CD45RA, and the negative fraction formed the memory subset. Blood was obtained by leukapheresis, after which PBMCs were separated by Ficoll-Histopaque density gradient centrifugation and cryopreserved in liquid nitrogen vapor phase. Purity and quantity of every magnetically sorted T cell population were checked by analytical flow cytometry. Genomic DNA was isolated from every sorted fraction and measured by UV absorbance on a Nanodrop 2000c.

Findings and caveats that apply to the study as a whole: Based on pairwise subsampling, the degree of clonotype sharing among donors was expected to be affected by sequencing depth. Rarefaction of sorted-subset datasets indicated incomplete sequencing despite the large sequencing depth. Estimated clonotype richness was generally larger for naive than for memory subsets. Because the study included a small number of donors, the genetic and exposure-history diversity represented was limited. Only blood was sampled, and tissue TCR repertoires likely differ from those in blood. Clonotypes shared by all four sorted-subset donors showed higher generation probabilities than non-shared clonotypes. Sharing across several donors was observed for roughly 5.4% of naive CD4, 3% to 3.5% of naive CD8, about 2.5% of memory CD4, and roughly 0.43% of memory CD8 clonotypes.

A word on this clone: Its antigen target is currently unknown. Base qualities are not recorded, but no much larger clone differs from it by a single base.

The clonotype comes from a man aged 25-45 years in good health. Material: naive CD4+ T cells sorted from blood. The cell subset or site label here, explained by the study, means: CD45RA+ positively selected. The V gene is TRBV27 and the J gene is TRBJ2-7; 7 bases in the junction line up with TRBD2. The DNA sequence is TGTGCCAGCAGTTCGGTATTCGGCGGGAGCTCCTACGAGCAGTACTTC. This yields the protein CASSSVFGGSSYEQYF.